The 28 T cell receptor beta chains presented below share a single source sample, sequenced in a study of cytomegalovirus exposure and HLA in healthy donors. Amplification used 60 Vbeta primers and 13 Jbeta primers. The table came from immunoSEQ multiplex PCR; TCRdb's copy has only in-frame clones and leaves some out. Of about 150,000 clones in the sample, 84% are singletons; the top ten hold less than 2.5%. Material: PBMCs. All receptors derive from a boy aged 2 to 9 in good health and CMV-seronegative.

CDR3 coding DNA: TGCGCCAGCAGCTTAAGAACTAGCTCCTACAATGAGCAGTTCTTC. Its translation is CASSLRTSSYNEQFF. The chain joins TRBV5-1 to TRBJ2-1, with D perhaps TRBD2 (5 bases). The CDR3 spans 15 residues. The germline V gene has CDR1 SGHRS and CDR2 YFSETQ. Trimming stripped 2 bases from V and 0 bases from J, with 9 bases between. The variable domain in full, with the rest retrieved from reference TRBV5-1 and TRBJ2-1, is KAGVTQTPRYLIKTRGQQVTLSCSPISGHRSVSWYQQTPGQGLQFLFEYFSETQRNKGNFPGRFSGRQFSNSRSEMNVSTLELGDSALYLCASSLRTSSYNEQFFGPGTRLTVL.

This clone occurred once. V gene TRBV4-1 combines with J gene TRBJ2-5; 12 nucleotides match TRBD2. The length of the CDR3 is 17 residues. V was pared by 3 bases and J by 4 bases, with 9 bases of the junction left unmatched. CDR1 is MGHRA and CDR2 is YSYEKL in the germline V gene. In DNA, the CDR3 is TGCGCCAGCAGCCACCGCAGACTAGCGGGAGCTGCAGAGACCCAGTACTTC. This codes for CASSHRRLAGAAETQYF.

V and J are TRBV28 and TRBJ2-7; D is perhaps TRBD2 (7 bases). Germline V gives CDR1 MDHEN, CDR2 SYDVKM. This CDR3 is 15 amino acids long. The V gene lost 5 bases and the J gene lost 3 bases, with 17 bases spanning the gap. The CDR3 loop reads CASSGRGTLDYEQYF. CDR3 nucleotides: TGTGCCAGCAGTGGGAGGGGGACCCTGGACTACGAGCAGTACTTC.

On this clone: A junction end diverges from the germline sequence, so it may reflect a read error. This chain joins TRBV7-9 and TRBJ2-2; D is unclear. Germline CDR1 is SEHNR and CDR2 is FQNEAQ (reference sequence). The CDR3 extends over 12 amino acids. CDR3 nucleotide sequence: TGTTCCAGCAGCTTCTTCGGCGGGGAGCTGTTTTTT. It codes for CSSSFFGGELFF.

The chain recombines TRBV14 with TRBJ1-5; D not resolved. The CDR3 totals 13 residues. Germline V CDR1 and CDR2: SGHDN, FVKESK. V was trimmed by 2 bases and J by 3 bases, leaving 5 bases between them. CDR3 in amino acids: CASSQTVNQPQHF. DNA of the CDR3: TGTGCCAGCAGCCAAACGGTCAATCAGCCCCAGCATTTT.

The chain couples TRBV10-1 to TRBJ2-3, with TRBD2 matching over 7 bases. The CDR3 totals 16 residues. The germline gives CDR1 WNHNN, CDR2 SYGVQD (reference sequence). V was clipped by 8 bases and J by 6 bases; unmatched bases: 17. The CDR3 DNA reads as TGCGCCAGCCCAGTTCGACTAGCCCCCACAGACGATACGCAGTATTTT. Protein sequence: CASPVRLAPTDDTQYF.

The chain joins TRBV11-2 to TRBJ2-7; 7 bases are shared with TRBD1. This CDR3 is built from 16 residues. V shed 5 bases, J shed 1 base, and the junction held 11 bases outside the gene matches. Germline V gene sequence: CDR1 SGHAT, CDR2 FQNNGV. The CDR3 spells CASSTEAWDRSYEQYF. The CDR3 nucleotides are TGTGCCAGCAGCACTGAGGCGTGGGACAGATCCTACGAGCAGTACTTC.

This chain connects TRBV12-5 to TRBJ2-5, with unresolved D. CDR1 LGHNT and CDR2 FRNRAP come from the germline V gene. Trimming took 0 bases from V and 5 from J, leaving 10 bases between them. The CDR3 covers 14 residues. The CDR3 nucleotides are TGTGCTAGTGGTTTGGTTACTTTGGAGGAGACCCAGTACTTC. Encoded protein: CASGLVTLEETQYF. Complete variable domain (other parts from reference TRBV12-5 and TRBJ2-5): DARVTQTPRHKVTEMGQEVTMRCQPILGHNTVFWYRQTMMQGLELLAYFRNRAPLDDSGMPKDRFSAEMPDATLATLKIQPSEPRDSAVYFCASGLVTLEETQYFGPGTRLLVL.

V gene TRBV7-9 combines with J gene TRBJ1-1; the match to TRBD1 covers 9 bases. Germline V gives CDR1 SEHNR, CDR2 FQNEAQ (reference sequence). J lost 11 bases, V lost 5 bases, and 12 bases had no gene match. The CDR3 loop spans 14 amino acids. The CDR3 sequence: CASSTRDRVLGAFF. The CDR3 coding sequence is TGTGCCAGCAGCACCAGGGACAGGGTTCTCGGGGCTTTCTTT. The variable domain in full, with the rest retrieved from reference TRBV7-9 and TRBJ1-1, is DTGVSQNPRHKITKRGQNVTFRCDPISEHNRLYWYRQTLGQGPEFLTYFQNEAQLEKSRLLSDRFSAERPKGSFSTLEIQRTEQGDSAMYLCASSTRDRVLGAFFGQGTRLTVV.

This clone was detected only a few times. The chain employs TRBV5-4 and TRBJ2-5; TRBD1 matches at 8 bases. The CDR3 runs 15 residues. Losses at the gene ends were 7 bases for V and 3 bases for J; bases not matched to a gene: 11. From germline, CDR1 is SGHNT and CDR2 YYREEE (reference sequence). CDR3 sequence: CASGPLRTGKETQYF. In DNA, the CDR3 is TGTGCCAGCGGGCCGCTAAGGACAGGGAAAGAGACCCAGTACTTC.

This clone has a single count. The chain carries TRBV5-3 and TRBJ2-7; 7 bases map to TRBD1. TRBV5-3 is an open reading frame, and its role is uncertain. The ends lost 3 bases at V and 6 bases at J; junction bases unmatched: 9. This CDR3 has 14 residues. CDR3 region: CARSSGQVKGEQYF. DNA for the CDR3: TGTGCCAGAAGCTCAGGACAGGTCAAGGGCGAGCAGTACTTC.

The chain carries TRBV7-7 and TRBJ2-1; D is undetermined. The CDR3 is made up of 14 amino acids. Germline CDR1 SSHAT, CDR2 FNYEAQ (reference sequence). V shed 0 bases and J shed 4 bases, with 7 bases lying between them. The CDR3 here is CASSLASVYNEQFF. CDR3 DNA sequence: TGTGCCAGCAGCTTAGCCAGTGTATACAATGAGCAGTTCTTC. Drawing the rest from reference TRBV7-7 and TRBJ2-1, the complete variable domain is GAGVSQSPRYKVTKRGQDVTLRCDPISSHATLYWYQQALGQGPEFLTYFNYEAQPDKSGLPSDRFSAERPEGSISTLTIQRTEQRDSAMYRCASSLASVYNEQFFGPGTRLTVL.

The chain uses TRBV7-9 and TRBJ2-1; 9 bases match TRBD2. The CDR3 length is 17 residues. V dropped 2 bases and J dropped 8; count of bases not matched to a gene: 13. From germline, CDR1 is SEHNR and CDR2 FQNEAQ (reference sequence). CDR3 in DNA: TGTGCCAGCAGCTTATCGTTCGGACTAGCGATCTCGGATGAGCAGTTCTTC. Residues: CASSLSFGLAISDEQFF. The full variable domain, in which reference TRBV7-9 and TRBJ2-1 provide the parts outside the CDR3, is DTGVSQNPRHKITKRGQNVTFRCDPISEHNRLYWYRQTLGQGPEFLTYFQNEAQLEKSRLLSDRFSAERPKGSFSTLEIQRTEQGDSAMYLCASSLSFGLAISDEQFFGPGTRLTVL.

The J gene is TRBJ2-3, the V gene TRBV4-3, with 7 bases fitting TRBD1. The CDR3 has 16 amino acids. The germline V gene encodes CDR1 LGHNA and CDR2 YSLEER. J was trimmed by 2 bases and V by 0 bases; bases with no gene match: 5. CDR3 region: CASSQERTGPTDTQYF. Here the CDR3 DNA reads TGCGCCAGCAGCCAAGAGAGGACAGGACCCACAGATACGCAGTATTTT.

This chain uses TRBV28 with TRBJ1-1, with 10 bases identical to TRBD1. V shed 5 bases and J 3 bases; nucleotides not matched to a gene: 12. The length of the CDR3 is 17 residues. Germline values: CDR1 MDHEN, CDR2 SYDVKM. Here the CDR3 reads CASSTRRTGGAYTEAFF. The CDR3 DNA sequence: TGTGCCAGCAGTACCCGGCGGACAGGGGGTGCGTACACTGAAGCTTTCTTT.

The rearrangement joins TRBV10-3 to TRBJ1-2, with 7 bases matching TRBD1. Germline V gene sequence: CDR1 ENHRY, CDR2 SYGVKD. The CDR3 extends over 13 amino acids. With V trimmed by 10 bases and J by 2 bases, 7 bases remained unmatched. The CDR3 nucleotides read TGTGCCACCTTAGAGGACAGGAACTATGGCTACACCTTC. Its translation is CATLEDRNYGYTF.

V is TRBV5-6 and J is TRBJ1-2; the D is unclear. Germline CDR1 reads SGHDT; CDR2 reads YYEEEE. This CDR3 has 14 residues. Trimming took off 0 bases at V and 3 bases at J, with 9 bases between the two ends. CDR3 DNA: TGTGCCAGCAGCTTGGGGTTTTCGGACTATGGCTACACCTTC. This encodes CASSLGFSDYGYTF.

The chain couples TRBV4-1 to TRBJ2-2; tentatively, D is TRBD2 (5 bases). The CDR3 has 19 amino acids. In germline, CDR1 is MGHRA, CDR2 YSYEKL. Trimming took off 2 bases at V and 0 bases at J, with 19 bases between the two ends. In nucleotides, the CDR3 is TGCGCCAGCAGCCAAAACGGCCTAGCCCCTTTCGCGAACACCGGGGAGCTGTTTTTT. Amino acid sequence: CASSQNGLAPFANTGELFF.

The rearrangement uses TRBV9 and TRBJ2-5, with D tentatively TRBD2 (6 bases). The CDR3 runs to 14 residues. Trimming took 0 bases from V and 2 from J, leaving 8 bases between them. Per germline, CDR1 SGDLS and CDR2 YYNGEE. The CDR3 spells CASSVDGSQETQYF. DNA of the CDR3: TGTGCCAGCAGCGTAGACGGGAGTCAAGAGACCCAGTACTTC. Full variable domain (missing parts from reference TRBV9 and TRBJ2-5): DSGVTQTPKHLITATGQRVTLRCSPRSGDLSVYWYQQSLDQGLQFLIQYYNGEERAKGNILERFSAQQFPDLHSELNLSSLELGDSALYFCASSVDGSQETQYFGPGTRLLVL.

The gene calls are TRBV6-5 and TRBJ1-1; D possibly corresponds to TRBD1 (5 bases). The CDR3 consists of 13 residues. The V gene's germline CDR1 is MNHEY and CDR2 SVGAGI. V was cut by 6 bases and J by 1 base, with 9 bases left in between. The chain's CDR3 is CASRTQANTEAFF. The CDR3 DNA sequence: TGTGCCAGCAGGACACAGGCGAACACTGAAGCTTTCTTT.

A remark on this clone: Additional DNA sequences in this sample encode the identical CDR3. The rearrangement links TRBV7-2 to TRBJ2-2, with D uncertain. This CDR3 comprises 12 residues. V lost 6 bases and J lost 2, with 4 bases in between. CDR1 is SGHTA and CDR2 is FQGNSA in the germline V gene. The chain's CDR3 is CASSLNTGELFF. CDR3 nucleotide sequence: TGTGCCAGCAGTCTTAACACCGGGGAGCTGTTTTTT. The entire variable domain, with the rest obtained from reference TRBV7-2 and TRBJ2-2, is as follows: GAGVSQSPSNKVTEKGKDVELRCDPISGHTALYWYRQSLGQGLEFLIYFQGNSAPDKSGLPSDRFSAERTGGSVSTLTIQRTQQEDSAVYLCASSLNTGELFFGEGSRLTVL.

The chain is built from TRBV29-1 and TRBJ2-1; the D gene is possibly TRBD2 (6 bases). CDR1 SQVTM and CDR2 ANQGSEA come from the germline V gene. CDR3 length equals 11 residues. The V gene lost 4 bases and the J gene lost 9 bases, with 10 bases spanning the gap. CDR3 in amino acids: CSVAGVGEQFF. Here the CDR3 DNA reads TGCAGCGTTGCGGGGGTCGGTGAGCAGTTCTTC.

V gene TRBV29-1 combines with J gene TRBJ2-2, with 7 bases aligning to TRBD2. There are 14 residues in the CDR3. J gave up 4 bases and V 6 bases, and 8 bases lay outside the gene matches. Per germline, CDR1 SQVTM and CDR2 ANQGSEA. Here the CDR3 reads CSVVTGTTTGELFF. The DNA of the CDR3 is TGCAGCGTCGTAACCGGGACTACCACCGGGGAGCTGTTTTTT.

The rearrangement joins TRBV4-1 to TRBJ1-6; 7 nucleotides match TRBD1. The germline CDR1 and CDR2 sequences are MGHRA and YSYEKL. The junction had 8 bases not matched to a gene; V was cut back by 2 bases and J by 7 bases. This CDR3 has 16 residues. In DNA form, the CDR3 reads TGCGCCAGCAGCCAAATAACGGGACAGAGAAATTCACCCCTCCACTTT. Amino acid sequence: CASSQITGQRNSPLHF.

This clone turned up a few times. The rearrangement uses TRBV12-5 and TRBJ1-1, with unresolved D. Trimming cost V 6 bases and J 5 bases, with 13 bases left between them. The CDR3 contains 13 residues. Per the germline V gene, CDR1 is LGHNT and CDR2 is FRNRAP. The chain's CDR3 is CASGPDGWTEAFF. CDR3 coding DNA: TGTGCTAGTGGACCCGACGGGTGGACTGAAGCTTTCTTT.

The sample holds a few counts of this clone. This chain links TRBV29-1 with TRBJ1-1; TRBD1 might be the D (6 bases). Germline V CDR1 and CDR2: SQVTM, ANQGSEA. The CDR3 length is 14 residues. V was clipped by 4 bases and J by 2 bases, with 14 bases between them. In DNA, the CDR3 is TGCAGCGTTGTGGGCGGGGGCTCCAACACTGAAGCTTTCTTT. The encoded protein is CSVVGGGSNTEAFF.

The gene calls are TRBV7-8 and TRBJ2-1, with 11 bases matching TRBD2. CDR1 and CDR2 (germline): SGHVS, FQNEAQ. With V trimmed by 4 bases and J by 7 bases, 3 bases remained unmatched. The CDR3 length is 14 residues. The CDR3 DNA reads as TGTGCCAGCAGCTGGGCTAGCGGGAGGAATGAGCAGTTCTTC. It yields the protein CASSWASGRNEQFF. The complete variable domain, with remaining parts taken from reference TRBV7-8 and TRBJ2-1, reads GAGVSQSPRYKVAKRGQDVALRCDPISGHVSLFWYQQALGQGPEFLTYFQNEAQLDKSGLPSDRFFAERPEGSVSTLKIQRTQQEDSAVYLCASSWASGRNEQFFGPGTRLTVL.

The genes are TRBV5-4 and TRBJ1-4; D unresolved. V lost 0 bases and J 0 bases, leaving 6 bases between the germline ends. This CDR3 has 15 amino acids. Germline CDR1 is SGHNT and CDR2 is YYREEE (reference sequence). Here the CDR3 DNA reads TGTGCCAGCAGCTTGGGTCGGGCAACTAATGAAAAACTGTTTTTT. Protein product: CASSLGRATNEKLFF.